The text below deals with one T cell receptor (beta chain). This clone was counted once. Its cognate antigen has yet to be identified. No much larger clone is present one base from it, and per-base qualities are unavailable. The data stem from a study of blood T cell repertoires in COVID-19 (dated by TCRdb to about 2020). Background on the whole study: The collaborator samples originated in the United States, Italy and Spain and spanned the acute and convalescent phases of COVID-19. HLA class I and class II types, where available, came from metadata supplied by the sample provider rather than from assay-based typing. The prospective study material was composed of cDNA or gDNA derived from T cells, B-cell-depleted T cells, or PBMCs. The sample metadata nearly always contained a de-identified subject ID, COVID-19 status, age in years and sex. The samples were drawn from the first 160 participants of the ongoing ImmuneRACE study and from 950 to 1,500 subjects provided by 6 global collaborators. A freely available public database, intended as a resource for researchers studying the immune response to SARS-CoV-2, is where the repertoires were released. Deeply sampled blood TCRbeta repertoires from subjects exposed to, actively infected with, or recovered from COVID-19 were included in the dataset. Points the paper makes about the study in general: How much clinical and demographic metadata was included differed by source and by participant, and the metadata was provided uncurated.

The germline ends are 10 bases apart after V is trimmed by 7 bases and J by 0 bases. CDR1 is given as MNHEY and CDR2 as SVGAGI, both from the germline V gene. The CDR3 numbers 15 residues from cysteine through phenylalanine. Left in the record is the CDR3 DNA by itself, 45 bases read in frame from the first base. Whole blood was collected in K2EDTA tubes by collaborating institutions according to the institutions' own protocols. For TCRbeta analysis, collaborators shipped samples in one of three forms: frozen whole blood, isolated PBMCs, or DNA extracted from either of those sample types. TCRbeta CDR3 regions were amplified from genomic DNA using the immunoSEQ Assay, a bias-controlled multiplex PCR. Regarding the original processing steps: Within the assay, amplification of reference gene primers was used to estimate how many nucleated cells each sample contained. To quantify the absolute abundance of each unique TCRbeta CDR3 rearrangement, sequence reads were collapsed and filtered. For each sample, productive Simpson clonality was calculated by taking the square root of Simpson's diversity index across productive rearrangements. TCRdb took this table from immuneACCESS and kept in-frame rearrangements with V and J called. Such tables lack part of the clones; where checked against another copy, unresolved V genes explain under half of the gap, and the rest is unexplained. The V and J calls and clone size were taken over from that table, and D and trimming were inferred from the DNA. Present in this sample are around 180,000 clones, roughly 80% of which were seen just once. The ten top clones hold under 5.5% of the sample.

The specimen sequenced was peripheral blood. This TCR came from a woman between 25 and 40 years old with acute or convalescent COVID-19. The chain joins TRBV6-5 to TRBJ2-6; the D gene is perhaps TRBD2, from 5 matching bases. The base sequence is TGTGCCAGCACCCTAGGAGGCTCTGGGGCCAACGTCCTGACTTTC. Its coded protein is CASTLGGSGANVLTF.